Sequencing of this T cell receptor (beta chain) was carried out in a study of T cells in Graves' hyperthyroidism and ophthalmopathy. TCR beta CDR3 regions were amplified from RNA. HTBI primers were employed in a first-round RT-PCR of the TCR CDR3. One entry per CDR3 protein, called by TCRdb with MiXCR from the multiplex PCR reads. The top ten hold under 8.5% of the sample, which has 660,000 or so distinct CDR3 sequences, 45% seen once. The CDR3 is made up of 13 amino acids. V lost 7 bases, J lost 4 bases, and 16 bases lay in between. CDR1 is DFQATT and CDR2 is SNEGSKA in the germline V gene (reference sequence).

The chain joins TRBV20-1 to TRBJ1-1; D is possibly TRBD1 (5 bases). Material for sequencing was peripheral blood or thyroid tissue (not recorded which). The sequence was collected from an adult man with Graves' disease, either hyperthyroidism or ophthalmopathy (not recorded which). The CDR3 protein is CSVLQGLSTEAFF. In DNA, the CDR3 is TGCAGTGTCCTCCAGGGCCTGAGCACTGAAGCTTTCTTT.